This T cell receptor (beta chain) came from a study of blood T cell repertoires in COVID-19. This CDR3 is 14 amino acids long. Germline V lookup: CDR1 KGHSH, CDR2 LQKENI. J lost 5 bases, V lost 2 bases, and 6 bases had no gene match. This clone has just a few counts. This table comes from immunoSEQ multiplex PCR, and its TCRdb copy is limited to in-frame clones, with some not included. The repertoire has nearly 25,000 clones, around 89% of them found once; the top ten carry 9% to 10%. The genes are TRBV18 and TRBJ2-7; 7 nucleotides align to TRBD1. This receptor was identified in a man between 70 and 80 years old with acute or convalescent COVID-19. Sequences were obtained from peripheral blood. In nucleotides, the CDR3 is TGTGCCAGCTCACCAAACAGGGGATCCAACGAGCAGTACTTC. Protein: CASSPNRGSNEQYF. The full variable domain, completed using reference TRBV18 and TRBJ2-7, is NAGVMQNPRHLVRRRGQEARLRCSPMKGHSHVYWYRQLPEEGLKFMVYLQKENIIDESGMPKERFSAEFPKEGPSILRIQQVVRGDSAAYFCASSPNRGSNEQYFGPGTRLTVT.